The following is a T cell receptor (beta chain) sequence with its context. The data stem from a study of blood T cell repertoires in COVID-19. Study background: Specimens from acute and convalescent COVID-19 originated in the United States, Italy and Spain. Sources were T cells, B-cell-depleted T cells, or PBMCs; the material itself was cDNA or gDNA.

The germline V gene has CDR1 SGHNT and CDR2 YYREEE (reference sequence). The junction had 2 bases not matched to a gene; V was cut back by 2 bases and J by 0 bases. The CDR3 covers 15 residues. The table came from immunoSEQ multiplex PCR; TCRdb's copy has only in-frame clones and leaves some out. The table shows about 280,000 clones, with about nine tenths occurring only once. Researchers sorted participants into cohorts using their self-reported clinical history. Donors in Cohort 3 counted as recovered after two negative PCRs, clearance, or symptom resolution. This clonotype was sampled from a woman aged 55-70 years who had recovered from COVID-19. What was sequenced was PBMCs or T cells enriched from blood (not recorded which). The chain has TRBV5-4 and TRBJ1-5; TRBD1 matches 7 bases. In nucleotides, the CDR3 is TGTGCCAGCAGCTTAGGGACAGCTAGCAATCAGCCCCAGCATTTT. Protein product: CASSLGTASNQPQHF. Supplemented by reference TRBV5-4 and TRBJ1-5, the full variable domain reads ETGVTQSPTHLIKTRGQQVTLRCSSQSGHNTVSWYQQALGQGPQFIFQYYREEENGRGNFPPRFSGLQFPNYSSELNVNALELDDSALYLCASSLGTASNQPQHFGDGTRLSIL.